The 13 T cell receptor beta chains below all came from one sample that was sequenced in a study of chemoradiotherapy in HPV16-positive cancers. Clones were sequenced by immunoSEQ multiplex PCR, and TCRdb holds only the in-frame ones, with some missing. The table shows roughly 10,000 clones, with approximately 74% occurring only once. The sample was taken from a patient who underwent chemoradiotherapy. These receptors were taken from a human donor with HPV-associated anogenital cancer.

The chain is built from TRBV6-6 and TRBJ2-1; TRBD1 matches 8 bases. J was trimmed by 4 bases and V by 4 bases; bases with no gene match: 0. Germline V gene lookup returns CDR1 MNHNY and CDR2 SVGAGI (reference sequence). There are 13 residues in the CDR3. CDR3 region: CASSWDRYNEQFF. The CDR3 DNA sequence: TGTGCCAGCAGTTGGGACAGGTACAATGAGCAGTTCTTC.

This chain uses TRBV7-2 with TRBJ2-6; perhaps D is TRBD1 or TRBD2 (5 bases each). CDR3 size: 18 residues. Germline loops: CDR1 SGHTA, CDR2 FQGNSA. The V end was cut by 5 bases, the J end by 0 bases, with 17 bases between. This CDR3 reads CASSRRDPRSSGANVLTF. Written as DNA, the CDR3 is TGTGCCAGCAGCCGAAGGGACCCGCGAAGCTCTGGGGCCAACGTCCTGACTTTC. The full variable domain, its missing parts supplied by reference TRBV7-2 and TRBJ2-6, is GAGVSQSPSNKVTEKGKDVELRCDPISGHTALYWYRQSLGQGLEFLIYFQGNSAPDKSGLPSDRFSAERTGGSVSTLTIQRTQQEDSAVYLCASSRRDPRSSGANVLTFGAGSRLTVL.

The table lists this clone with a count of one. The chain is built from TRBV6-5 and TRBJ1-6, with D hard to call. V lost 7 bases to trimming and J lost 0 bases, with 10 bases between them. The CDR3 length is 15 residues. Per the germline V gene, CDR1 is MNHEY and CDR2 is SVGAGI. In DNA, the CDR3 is TGTGCCAGCACCGGGCCGAGCTCCTATAATTCACCCCTCCACTTT. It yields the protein CASTGPSSYNSPLHF.

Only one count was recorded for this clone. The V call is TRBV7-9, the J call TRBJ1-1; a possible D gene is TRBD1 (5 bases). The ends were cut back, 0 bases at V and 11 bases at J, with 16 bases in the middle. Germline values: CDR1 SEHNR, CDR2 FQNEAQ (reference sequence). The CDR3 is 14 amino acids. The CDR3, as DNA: TGTGCCAGCAGCTTAGCGGGGTCTGGGGGGGAGGCTTTCTTT. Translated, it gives CASSLAGSGGEAFF.

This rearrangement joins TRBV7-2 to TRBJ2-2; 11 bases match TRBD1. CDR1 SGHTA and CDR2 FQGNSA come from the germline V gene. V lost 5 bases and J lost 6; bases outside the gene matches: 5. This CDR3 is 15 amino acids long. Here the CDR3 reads CASSTGTGGSGELFF. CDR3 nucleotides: TGTGCCAGCAGCACAGGGACAGGGGGATCCGGGGAGCTGTTTTTT.

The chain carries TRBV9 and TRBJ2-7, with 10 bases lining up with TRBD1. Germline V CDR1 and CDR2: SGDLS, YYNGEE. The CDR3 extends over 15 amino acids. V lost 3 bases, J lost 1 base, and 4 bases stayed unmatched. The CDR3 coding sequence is TGTGCCAGCAGCGCGACAGGGGGCGGTTCCTACGAGCAGTACTTC. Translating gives CASSATGGGSYEQYF.

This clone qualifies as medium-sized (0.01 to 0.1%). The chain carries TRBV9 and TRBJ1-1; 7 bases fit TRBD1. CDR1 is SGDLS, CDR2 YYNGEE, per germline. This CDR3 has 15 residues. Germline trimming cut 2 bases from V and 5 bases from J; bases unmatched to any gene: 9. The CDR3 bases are TGTGCCAGCAGCGTGGCTGAGGGGGCGCAGACTGAAGCTTTCTTT. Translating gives CASSVAEGAQTEAFF.

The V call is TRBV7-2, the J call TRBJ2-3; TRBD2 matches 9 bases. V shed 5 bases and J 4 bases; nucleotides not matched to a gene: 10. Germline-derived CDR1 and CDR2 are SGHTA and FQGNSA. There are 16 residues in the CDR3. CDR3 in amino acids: CASSPHVAGGADTQYF. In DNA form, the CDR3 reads TGTGCCAGCAGCCCCCACGTGGCGGGGGGGGCAGATACGCAGTATTTT.

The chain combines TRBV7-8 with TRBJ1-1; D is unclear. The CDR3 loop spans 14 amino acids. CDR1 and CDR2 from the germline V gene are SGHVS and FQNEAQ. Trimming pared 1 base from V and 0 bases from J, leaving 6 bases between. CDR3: CASSLEKLNTEAFF. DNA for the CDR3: TGTGCCAGCAGCTTAGAGAAGCTGAACACTGAAGCTTTCTTT.

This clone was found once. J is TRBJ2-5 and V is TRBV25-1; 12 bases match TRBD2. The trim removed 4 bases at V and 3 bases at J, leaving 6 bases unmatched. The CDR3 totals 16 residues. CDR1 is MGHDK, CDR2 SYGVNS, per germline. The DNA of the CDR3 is TGTGCCAGCAGTGTACCGGGACTAGCGGGCAAAGAGACCCAGTACTTC. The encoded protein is CASSVPGLAGKETQYF. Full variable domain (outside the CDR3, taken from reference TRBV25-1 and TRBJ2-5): EADIYQTPRYLVIGTGKKITLECSQTMGHDKMYWYQQDPGMELHLIHYSYGVNSTEKGDLSSESTVSRIRTEHFPLTLESARPSHTSQYLCASSVPGLAGKETQYFGPGTRLLVL.

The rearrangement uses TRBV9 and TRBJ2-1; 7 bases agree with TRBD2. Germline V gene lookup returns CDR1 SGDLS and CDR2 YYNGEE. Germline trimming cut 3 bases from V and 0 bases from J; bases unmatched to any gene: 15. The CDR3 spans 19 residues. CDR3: CASSAGLGRLISSYNEQFF. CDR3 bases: TGTGCCAGCAGCGCCGGACTAGGGCGGTTAATAAGCTCCTACAATGAGCAGTTCTTC.

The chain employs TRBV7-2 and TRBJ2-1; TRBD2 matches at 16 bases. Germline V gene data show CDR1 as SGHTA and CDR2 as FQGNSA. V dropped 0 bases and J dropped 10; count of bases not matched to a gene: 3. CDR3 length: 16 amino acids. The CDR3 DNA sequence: TGTGCCAGCAGCTTAGCGGGACTAGCGGGAGGGGCAGAGCAGTTCTTC. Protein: CASSLAGLAGGAEQFF.

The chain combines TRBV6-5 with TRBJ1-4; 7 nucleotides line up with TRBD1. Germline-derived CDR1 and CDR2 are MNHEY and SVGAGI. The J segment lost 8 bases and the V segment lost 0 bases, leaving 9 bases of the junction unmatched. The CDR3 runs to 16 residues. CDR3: CASSYSRGGPWEKLFF. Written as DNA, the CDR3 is TGTGCCAGCAGTTACTCGAGAGGGGGCCCTTGGGAAAAACTGTTTTTT.